This entry lists 11 T cell receptor beta chains sequenced from one sample in a study of CD8 T cells in ankylosing spondylitis. The study, taken as a whole, reports: Seven to nine highly homologous variants formed a TCR beta motif that appeared characteristic of ankylosing spondylitis blood.

Using its own MiXCR run on the 5' RACE reads, TCRdb lists one record per CDR3 protein. Of roughly 490,000 distinct CDR3 sequences listed, about 5.4% are singletons. What these receptors recognize is not known. Material for sequencing was blood, either unsorted or a sorted T cell fraction (not recorded which). The receptors were sampled from a male donor with ankylosing spondylitis.

This clonotype was seen repeatedly, ten times or more. The rearrangement uses TRBV20-1 and TRBJ2-1; a possible D gene is TRBD2 (5 bases). The ends were cut back, 6 bases at V and 8 bases at J, with 14 bases in the middle. The CDR3 loop spans 12 amino acids. Germline CDR1 and CDR2: DFQATT and SNEGSKA (reference sequence). In nucleotides, the CDR3 is TGCAGTGCGCGGGCACAACGGGATGAGCAGTTCTTC. Protein product: CSARAQRDEQFF.

This clonotype was picked up many times. The chain is built from TRBV28 and TRBJ2-2, with 8 bases lining up with TRBD2. CDR3 length: 18 residues. J was trimmed by 1 base and V by 1 base; bases with no gene match: 8. CDR1 and CDR2 (germline): MDHEN, SYDVKM. The DNA of the CDR3 is TGTGCCAGCAGTTTATATTTTCCGACTAGCGAGAACACCGGGGAGCTGTTTTTT. Translating it yields CASSLYFPTSENTGELFF.

This clonotype has ten or more counts. CDR3 sequence reads: CATRSRPVSNQPQHF. In DNA form, the CDR3 reads TGTGCCACCCGCTCTCGGCCCGTGAGCAATCAGCCCCAGCATTTT. The gene calls are TRBV15 and TRBJ1-5; D gene ambiguous. This CDR3 has 15 residues. Germline V gene sequence: CDR1 LNHNV, CDR2 YYDKDF (reference sequence). Deletions cut 8 bases from V and 1 base from J, with 15 bases between.

In its sample, this clonotype was seen a few times. The chain carries TRBV14 and TRBJ2-3; no clear D gene. Between the trimmed V and J ends, which lost 4 bases and 7 bases, there was a span of 12 bases. CDR1 and CDR2 (germline): SGHDN, FVKESK. This CDR3 is 13 amino acids long. CDR3 region: CASSLNALNTQYF. CDR3 in DNA: TGTGCCAGCAGCCTCAACGCCTTAAATACGCAGTATTTT.

This clonotype appeared many times. The V call is TRBV29-1, the J call TRBJ2-7; D may match TRBD1 or TRBD2 (7 bases each). The germline CDR1 and CDR2 sequences are SQVTM and ANQGSEA. Trimming left V 0 bases short and J 3 bases short, with 15 bases between. The CDR3 is 15 amino acids. CDR3 sequence reads: CSVEDPARGGYEQYF. The CDR3 DNA reads as TGCAGCGTTGAAGATCCCGCCAGGGGGGGCTACGAGCAGTACTTC.

This clonotype showed up many times. The chain carries TRBV11-1 and TRBJ2-3, with TRBD1 as a possible D gene (6 bases). The V end was cut by 5 bases, the J end by 3 bases, with 15 bases between. CDR1 is SGHAT and CDR2 is FQDESV in the germline V gene (reference sequence). The CDR3 runs to 15 residues. The CDR3 DNA reads as TGTGCCAGCAGCCCCTCCGGGACAATGACAGATACGCAGTATTTT. Translated, it gives CASSPSGTMTDTQYF.

There are a few counts of this clonotype. The chain employs TRBV28 and TRBJ2-7; possibly TRBD1 for D (6 bases). V lost 6 bases and J lost 1, with 16 bases in between. The CDR3 extends over 15 amino acids. Germline V CDR1 and CDR2: MDHEN, SYDVKM. CDR3 amino acids: CASRRPRTASYEQYF. The CDR3 DNA sequence: TGTGCCAGCAGGCGACCCCGGACAGCTTCCTACGAGCAGTACTTC.

The table lists this clonotype with many counts. The rearrangement joins TRBV10-3 to TRBJ2-7; tentatively, D is TRBD2 (6 bases). Germline values: CDR1 ENHRY, CDR2 SYGVKD. The CDR3 loop spans 12 amino acids. Deletions cut 6 bases from V and 3 bases from J, with 9 bases between. The CDR3 spells CAIRETSYEQYF. The DNA of the CDR3 is TGTGCCATCAGGGAGACTAGCTACGAGCAGTACTTC.

In its sample, this clonotype was seen a few times. The chain carries TRBV11-2 and TRBJ1-3; D is perhaps TRBD1 (5 bases). CDR3 size: 18 residues. Between the trimmed V and J ends, which lost 5 bases and 0 bases, there was a span of 20 bases. Per germline, CDR1 SGHAT and CDR2 FQNNGV. The CDR3 spells CASSTWLLTVNSGNTIYF. The CDR3 DNA is TGTGCCAGCAGCACCTGGCTATTGACAGTAAACTCTGGAAACACCATATATTTT.

Worth noting for this clonotype: The germline gene is not matched at one end of the junction; a read error may be the cause. The chain uses TRBV7-7 and TRBJ2-5; weak D call: TRBD2 (7 bases). The CDR3 consists of 15 residues. CDR1 and CDR2 (germline): SSHAT, FNYEAQ (reference sequence). CDR3 nucleotides: TGTGCTAGCAGCCATGGACGGGGGGCGCAAGAGACCCAGTACTTC. Translation gives CASSHGRGAQETQYF.

This clonotype has at least ten counts. V gene TRBV27 combines with J gene TRBJ2-1; TRBD2 matches at 10 bases. The germline V gene encodes CDR1 MNHEY and CDR2 SMNVEV (reference sequence). CDR3 size: 16 residues. V was clipped by 4 bases and J by 7 bases; unmatched bases: 10. CDR3 sequence reads: CASSSLGSGRKNEQFF. CDR3 nucleotides: TGTGCCAGCAGTTCCCTAGGTAGCGGGAGGAAGAATGAGCAGTTCTTC.